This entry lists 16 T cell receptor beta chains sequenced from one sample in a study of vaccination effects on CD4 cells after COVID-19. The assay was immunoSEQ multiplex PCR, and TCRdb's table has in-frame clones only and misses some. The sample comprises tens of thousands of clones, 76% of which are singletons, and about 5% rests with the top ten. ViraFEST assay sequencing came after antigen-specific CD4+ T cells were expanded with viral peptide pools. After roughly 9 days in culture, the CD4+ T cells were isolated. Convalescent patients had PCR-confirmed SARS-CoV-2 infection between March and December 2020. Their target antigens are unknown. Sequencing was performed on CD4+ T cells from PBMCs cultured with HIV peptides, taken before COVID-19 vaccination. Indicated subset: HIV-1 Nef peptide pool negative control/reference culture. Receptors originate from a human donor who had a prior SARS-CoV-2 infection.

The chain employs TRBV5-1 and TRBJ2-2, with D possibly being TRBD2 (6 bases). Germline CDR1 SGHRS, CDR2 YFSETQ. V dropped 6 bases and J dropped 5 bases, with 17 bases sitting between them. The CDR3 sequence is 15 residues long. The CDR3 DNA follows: TGCGCCAGCACCCCAGGAGGGGTACGGACCGGGGAGCTGTTTTTT. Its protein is CASTPGGVRTGELFF.

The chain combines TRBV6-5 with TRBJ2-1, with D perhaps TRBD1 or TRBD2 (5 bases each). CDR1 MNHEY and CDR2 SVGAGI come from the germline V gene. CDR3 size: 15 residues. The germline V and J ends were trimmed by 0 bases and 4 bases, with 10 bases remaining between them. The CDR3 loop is CASSYSAGTYNEQFF. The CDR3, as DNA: TGTGCCAGCAGTTACTCGGCCGGGACGTACAATGAGCAGTTCTTC.

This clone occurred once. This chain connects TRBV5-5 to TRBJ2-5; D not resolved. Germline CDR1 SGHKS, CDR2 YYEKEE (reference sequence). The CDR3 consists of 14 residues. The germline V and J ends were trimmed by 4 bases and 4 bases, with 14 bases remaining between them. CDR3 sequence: CASSPRSLRETQYF. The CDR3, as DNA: TGTGCCAGCAGCCCGAGGTCTCTGAGAGAGACCCAGTACTTC. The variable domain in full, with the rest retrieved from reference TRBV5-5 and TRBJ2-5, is DAGVTQSPTHLIKTRGQQVTLRCSPISGHKSVSWYQQVLGQGPQFIFQYYEKEERGRGNFPDRFSARQFPNYSSELNVNALLLGDSALYLCASSPRSLRETQYFGPGTRLLVL.

The CDR3 here is CASSRQGMGRGINNEQFF. CDR3 coding DNA: TGTGCCAGCAGTAGACAGGGAATGGGGCGGGGGATAAACAATGAGCAGTTCTTC. This rearrangement joins TRBV2 to TRBJ2-1; D tentatively fits TRBD1 or TRBD2 (7 bases each). CDR3 length: 18 residues. V lost 5 bases, J lost 5 bases, and 25 bases lay in between. Germline loops: CDR1 SNHLY, CDR2 FYNNEI.

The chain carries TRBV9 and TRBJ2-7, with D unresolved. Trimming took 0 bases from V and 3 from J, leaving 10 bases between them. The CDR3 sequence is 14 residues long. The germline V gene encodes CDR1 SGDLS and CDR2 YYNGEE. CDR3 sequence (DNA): TGTGCCAGCAGCGTAGACCCTGGATTCTACGAGCAGTACTTC. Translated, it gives CASSVDPGFYEQYF.

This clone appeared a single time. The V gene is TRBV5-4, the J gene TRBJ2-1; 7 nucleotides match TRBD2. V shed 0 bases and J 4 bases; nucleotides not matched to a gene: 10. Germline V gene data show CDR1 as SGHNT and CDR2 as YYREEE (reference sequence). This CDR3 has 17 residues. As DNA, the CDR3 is TGTGCCAGCAGCTTGGGGGGTAGGAGCGGGGTTTACAATGAGCAGTTCTTC. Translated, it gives CASSLGGRSGVYNEQFF.

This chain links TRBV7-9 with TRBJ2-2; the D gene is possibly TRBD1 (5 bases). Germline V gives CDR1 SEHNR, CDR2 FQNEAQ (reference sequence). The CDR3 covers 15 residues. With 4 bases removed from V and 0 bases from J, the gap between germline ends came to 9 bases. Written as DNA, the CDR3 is TGTGCCAGCAGCTCGGACACCGCGAACACCGGGGAGCTGTTTTTT. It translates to CASSSDTANTGELFF.

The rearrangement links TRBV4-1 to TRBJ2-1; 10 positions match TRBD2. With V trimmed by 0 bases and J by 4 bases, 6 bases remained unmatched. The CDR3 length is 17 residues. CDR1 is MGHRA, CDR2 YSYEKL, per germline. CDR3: CASSQEQTSGRYNEQFF. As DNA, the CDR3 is TGCGCCAGCAGCCAAGAACAGACTAGCGGGCGTTACAATGAGCAGTTCTTC.

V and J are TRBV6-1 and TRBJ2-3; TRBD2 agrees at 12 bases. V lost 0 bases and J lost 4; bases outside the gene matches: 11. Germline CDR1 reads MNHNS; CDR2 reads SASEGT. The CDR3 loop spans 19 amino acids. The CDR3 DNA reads TGTGCCAGCAGTGAAGCGCGACTAGCGGGGGACCTGATTCCAGATACGCAGTATTTT. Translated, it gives CASSEARLAGDLIPDTQYF.

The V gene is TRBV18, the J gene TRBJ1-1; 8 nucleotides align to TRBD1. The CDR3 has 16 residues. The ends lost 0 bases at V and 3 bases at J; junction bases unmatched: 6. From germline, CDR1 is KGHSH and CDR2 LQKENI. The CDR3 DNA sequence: TGTGCCAGCTCACCACCGAGCACAGGGGGGGACACTGAAGCTTTCTTT. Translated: CASSPPSTGGDTEAFF.

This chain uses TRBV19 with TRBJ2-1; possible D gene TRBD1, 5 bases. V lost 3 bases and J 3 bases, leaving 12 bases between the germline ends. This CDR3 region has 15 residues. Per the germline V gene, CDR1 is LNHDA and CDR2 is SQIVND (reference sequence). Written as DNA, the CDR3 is TGTGCCAGTAGTATGATTAGGGGCCGCTACAATGAGCAGTTCTTC. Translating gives CASSMIRGRYNEQFF.

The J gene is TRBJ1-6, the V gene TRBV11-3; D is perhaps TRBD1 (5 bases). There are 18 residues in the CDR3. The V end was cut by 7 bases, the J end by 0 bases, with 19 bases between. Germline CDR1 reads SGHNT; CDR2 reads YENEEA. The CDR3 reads CASTYGGGIDSYNSPLHF. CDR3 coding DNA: TGTGCCAGCACCTATGGGGGGGGGATTGACTCCTATAATTCACCCCTCCACTTT. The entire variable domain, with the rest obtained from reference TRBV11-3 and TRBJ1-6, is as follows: EAGVVQSPRYKIIEKKQPVAFWCNPISGHNTLYWYLQNLGQGPELLIRYENEEAVDDSQLPKDRFSAERLKGVDSTLKIQPAELGDSAVYLCASTYGGGIDSYNSPLHFGNGTRLTVT.

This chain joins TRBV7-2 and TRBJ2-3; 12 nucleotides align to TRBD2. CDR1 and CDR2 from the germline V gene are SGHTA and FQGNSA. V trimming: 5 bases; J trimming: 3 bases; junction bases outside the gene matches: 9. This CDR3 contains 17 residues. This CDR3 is CASSTGPLAGGTDTQYF. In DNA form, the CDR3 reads TGTGCCAGCAGCACAGGGCCACTAGCGGGGGGTACAGATACGCAGTATTTT.

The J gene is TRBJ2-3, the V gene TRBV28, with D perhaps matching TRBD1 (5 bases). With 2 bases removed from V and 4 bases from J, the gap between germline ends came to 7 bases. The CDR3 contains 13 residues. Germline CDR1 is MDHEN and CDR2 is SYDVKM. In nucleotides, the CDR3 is TGTGCCAGCAGTTTAGTAGGGGCAGATACGCAGTATTTT. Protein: CASSLVGADTQYF.

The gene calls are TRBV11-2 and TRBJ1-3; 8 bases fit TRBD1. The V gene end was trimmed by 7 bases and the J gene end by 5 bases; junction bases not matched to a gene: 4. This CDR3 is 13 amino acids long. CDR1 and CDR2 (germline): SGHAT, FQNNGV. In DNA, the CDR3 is TGTGCCAGCACCGACAGGGGAAGAAACACCATATATTTT. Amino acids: CASTDRGRNTIYF.

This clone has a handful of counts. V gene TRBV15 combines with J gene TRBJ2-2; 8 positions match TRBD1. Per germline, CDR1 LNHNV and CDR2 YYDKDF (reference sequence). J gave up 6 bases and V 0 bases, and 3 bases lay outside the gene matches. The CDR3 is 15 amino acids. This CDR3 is CATSREQGDAGELFF. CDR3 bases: TGTGCCACCAGCAGAGAACAGGGGGATGCCGGGGAGCTGTTTTTT.